These T cell receptor beta chains were read from a single sample in a study of T cells in Graves' hyperthyroidism and ophthalmopathy. MiXCR, applied by TCRdb to the multiplex PCR reads, yields one record per CDR3 protein. Of roughly 660,000 distinct CDR3 sequences listed, approximately 15% were seen once; the top ten hold 15% to 18%. The specimen sequenced was blood. Receptors originate from a man between 45 and 60 years old with Graves' hyperthyroidism. The CDR3 runs from the conserved cysteine through the conserved F or W. A D gene is named only where the DNA matches it firmly. The size entry is marked missing in some rows and otherwise reads once, few, many or a size class.

size | J | D | V | DNA | CDR3
few | TRBJ2-4 | NA | TRBV9 | TGTGCCAGCAGCCGGGGTTCCGATTTGGCCAAAAACATTCAGTACTTC | CASSRGSDLAKNIQYF
NA | TRBJ2-2 | TRBD2 | TRBV27 | TGTGCCAGCAGTTTTCCGACTAGCGGGAGATCGAACACCGGGGAGCTGTTTTTT | CASSFPTSGRSNTGELFF
few | TRBJ1-1 | TRBD1 | TRBV12-3/TRBV12-4 | TGTGCCAGCAGAGGCAGGGGGCTGAACACTGAAGCTTTCTTT | CASRGRGLNTEAFF
many | TRBJ2-3 | NA | TRBV2 | TGTGCCAGCTGCTACACAGATACGCAGTATTTT | CASCYTDTQYF
NA | TRBJ1-1 | TRBD1 | TRBV9 | TGTGCCAGCAGCGTAGAAGGACAGGGAAGCACTGAAGCTTTCTTT | CASSVEGQGSTEAFF
NA | TRBJ2-1 | NA | TRBV20-1 | TGCAGTGCTAGAAGGGAAGGCGGCGTGAATGAGCAGTTCTTC | CSARREGGVNEQFF
NA | TRBJ2-7 | NA | TRBV6-1 | TGTGCCAGCACCTACATGGAGGGTAAGCAGTACTTC | CASTYMEGKQYF
many | TRBJ1-5 | NA | TRBV6-1 | TGTGCCAGCAGAGGCAGGTCCTATCAGCCCCAGCATTTT | CASRGRSYQPQHF
NA | TRBJ2-2 | NA | TRBV7-9 | TGTGCCAGCAGCGTGAAGGGAGCCGGGGAGCTGTTTTTC | CASSVKGAGELFF
many | TRBJ1-2 | TRBD1 | TRBV28 | TGTGCCAGCAGTTTCGAAGGGGGCGACTATGGCTACACCTTC | CASSFEGGDYGYTF
NA | TRBJ2-2 | NA | TRBV5-1 | TGCGCCAGCAGCCCCAGGGACCGGAACACCGGGGAGCTGTTTTTT | CASSPRDRNTGELFF
few | TRBJ2-7 | TRBD1 | TRBV28 | TGTGCCAGCACCCTGGGGGGGAGACAGGGGGCCTACGAGCAGTACTTC | CASTLGGRQGAYEQYF
NA | TRBJ1-5 | TRBD1 | TRBV20-1 | TGCAGTGCTAGCGGGACAGGGCAAGGGCCCCAGCATTTT | CSASGTGQGPQHF
many | TRBJ1-3 | NA | TRBV2 | TGTGCCAGCGAAGCAAACCATGCCTCTGGAAACACCATATATTTT | CASEANHASGNTIYF
NA | TRBJ1-3 | TRBD1 | TRBV19 | TGTGCCAGTAGCGTGATGGACAGGGCATATGGAAACACCATATATTTT | CASSVMDRAYGNTIYF
many | TRBJ2-7 | NA | TRBV3-1 | TGTGCCAGCAGCCCGCCGGGACTTTACTACGAGCAGTACTTC | CASSPPGLYYEQYF
few | TRBJ2-7 | NA | TRBV7-2 | TGTGCCAGCAGCTGGGGGACTCCCTACGAGCAGTACTTC | CASSWGTPYEQYF
NA | TRBJ2-7 | TRBD1 | TRBV6-5 | TGTGCCAGCAGTTTCCTTCAGGGACAGGGCACCCACGAGCAGTACTTC | CASSFLQGQGTHEQYF
many | TRBJ2-1 | TRBD2 | TRBV9 | TGTGCCAGCAGCGTGGGAAGCGGGGCCTCCTACAATGAGCAGTTCTTC | CASSVGSGASYNEQFF
many | TRBJ2-1 | TRBD2 | TRBV11-2 | TGTGCCAGCAGCTTATACGCCCCCCTAGCGGCATATGACAATGAGCAGTTCTTC | CASSLYAPLAAYDNEQFF
NA | TRBJ1-5 | TRBD1 | TRBV28 | TGTGCCAGCAGTTTAGCCGACAGGGATGGGTTTCTATTTCAGCCCCAGCATTTT | CASSLADRDGFLFQPQHF